This T cell receptor beta chain was identified during a study of blood T cell repertoires in COVID-19. The assay was immunoSEQ multiplex PCR, and TCRdb's table has in-frame clones only and misses some. The table includes some 53,000 clones, 80% to 90% detected once. Germline CDR1 and CDR2: SGHVS and FQNEAQ. The CDR3 is made up of 19 amino acids. Between the trimmed V and J ends, which lost 0 bases and 1 base, there was a span of 19 bases. This TCR came from a man aged 55 to 70 with active COVID-19. This sequence joins TRBV7-8 and TRBJ2-1; TRBD2 might be the D (6 bases). Sequencing used peripheral blood. CDR3 bases: TGTGCCAGCAGCTTAGCTTGGCAGGGAAGGGGACTTTCCTACAATGAGCAGTTCTTC. Translation gives CASSLAWQGRGLSYNEQFF.